These T cell receptor beta chains were read from a single sample in a study of T cells in tumors after PD-1 blockade. The assay was immunoSEQ multiplex PCR, and TCRdb's table has in-frame clones only and misses some. The sample carries 30,000 to 40,000 clones, about three quarters recorded once. The sequencing used PBMCs, collected before anti-PD-1 treatment. Receptor source: a human donor with basal cell carcinoma. Both conserved end residues are part of each CDR3. A D gene is named only where the DNA matches it firmly. Clone size, where shown, is once, few, many, or a class for clones that have expanded.

J: TRBJ2-1; size: NA; V: TRBV7-9; D: TRBD2; DNA: TGTGCCAGCAGCCGGACTAGCGGGGGGGATAAAGAGCAGTTCTTC; CDR3: CASSRTSGGDKEQFF
J: TRBJ2-1; size: NA; V: TRBV5-1; D: NA; DNA: TGCGCCAGCAGCCTAACAGTCAGCTCCTACAATGAGCAGTTCTTC; CDR3: CASSLTVSSYNEQFF
J: TRBJ2-1; size: NA; V: TRBV6-5; D: TRBD2; DNA: TGTGCCAGCAGTTACTCGACACTAGCGGGCCAGAATGAGCAGTTCTTC; CDR3: CASSYSTLAGQNEQFF
J: TRBJ1-2; size: NA; V: TRBV7-9; D: NA; DNA: TGTGCCAGCAGCCGGAGGAACCAGGGGAGCTATGGCTACACCTTC; CDR3: CASSRRNQGSYGYTF
J: TRBJ1-4; size: NA; V: TRBV19; D: NA; DNA: TGTGCCAGTAGTATTTGGGGCCCGTCAACTAATGAAAAACTGTTTTTT; CDR3: CASSIWGPSTNEKLFF
J: TRBJ2-1; size: NA; V: TRBV7-9; D: NA; DNA: TGTGCCAGCAGCCCCTCCTACAATGAGCAGTTCTTC; CDR3: CASSPSYNEQFF
J: TRBJ1-6; size: NA; V: TRBV9; D: NA; DNA: TGTGCCAGCAGCGCTAGGACCGCCGGTTCACCCCTCCACTTT; CDR3: CASSARTAGSPLHF
J: TRBJ2-1; size: NA; V: TRBV7-3; D: NA; DNA: TGTGCCAGCAGCTTAGAAGGTCATCGTGAGCAGTTCTTC; CDR3: CASSLEGHREQFF
J: TRBJ2-1; size: NA; V: TRBV7-2; D: NA; DNA: TGTGCCAGCAGCTTAGAATATTCCTCCTACAATGAGCAGTTCTTC; CDR3: CASSLEYSSYNEQFF
J: TRBJ2-2; size: NA; V: TRBV19; D: TRBD1; DNA: TGTGCCAGTAGTAGGACAGGGTCGAACACCGGGGAGCTGTTTTTT; CDR3: CASSRTGSNTGELFF
J: TRBJ1-3; size: NA; V: TRBV6-6; D: NA; DNA: TGTGCCAGCCGGAAACAGAGCTCTGGAAACACCATATATTTT; CDR3: CASRKQSSGNTIYF
J: TRBJ1-5; size: medium-sized; V: TRBV7-9; D: TRBD1; DNA: TGTGCCAGCAGCTCCTTCGACAGGGGTCTATATCAGCCCCAGCATTTT; CDR3: CASSSFDRGLYQPQHF
J: TRBJ2-2; size: few; V: TRBV28; D: NA; DNA: TGTGCTACAGAGGGGATCAACACCGGGGAGCTGTTTTTT; CDR3: CATEGINTGELFF
J: TRBJ2-1; size: once; V: TRBV7-9; D: NA; DNA: TGTGCCAGCAGTAAGCGGACCCTGGACAATGAGCAGTTCTTC; CDR3: CASSKRTLDNEQFF
J: TRBJ2-7; size: NA; V: TRBV11-3; D: TRBD2; DNA: TGTGCCAGCAGCACCCGGGGACTAGCGGCCGGGGAGCAGTACTTC; CDR3: CASSTRGLAAGEQYF
J: TRBJ2-3; size: NA; V: TRBV2; D: TRBD1; DNA: TGTGCCATCTCCAAGGGGGCGGGCACAGATACGCAGTATTTT; CDR3: CAISKGAGTDTQYF
J: TRBJ2-5; size: few; V: TRBV11-3; D: NA; DNA: TGTGCCAGCAGCCCTCGGGAAGGCGGGACCGAAGAGACCCAGTACTTC; CDR3: CASSPREGGTEETQYF
J: TRBJ2-3; size: NA; V: TRBV6-1; D: NA; DNA: TGTGCCAGCAGTGAAGTTAATGGACCCCCTTATACGCAGTATTTT; CDR3: CASSEVNGPPYTQYF
J: TRBJ2-2; size: NA; V: TRBV30; D: NA; DNA: TGTGCCTGGAGTGTAGGGCTAGCGACCGGGGAGCTGTTTTTT; CDR3: CAWSVGLATGELFF
J: TRBJ2-5; size: NA; V: TRBV12-3/TRBV12-4; D: TRBD1; DNA: TGTGCCAGTACGACAGGGCTGGAGACCCAGTACTTC; CDR3: CASTTGLETQYF
J: TRBJ2-3; size: NA; V: TRBV6-2/TRBV6-3; D: NA; DNA: TGTGCCAGCAGTTACGAAGGGGGATACACAGATACGCAGTATTTT; CDR3: CASSYEGGYTDTQYF
J: TRBJ1-5; size: NA; V: TRBV28; D: TRBD1; DNA: TGTGCCAGCTCCCTCGGACAGGGGTTCCGTCAGCCCCAGCATTTT; CDR3: CASSLGQGFRQPQHF
J: TRBJ2-7; size: NA; V: TRBV6-5; D: TRBD1; DNA: TGTGCCAGCAGTTACTCGACAGGGGGCTCCTACGAGCAGTACTTC; CDR3: CASSYSTGGSYEQYF
J: TRBJ2-5; size: NA; V: TRBV18; D: NA; DNA: TGTGCCAGCTTTCTCGCCGGGGCAGGAGAGGAGACCCAGTACTTC; CDR3: CASFLAGAGEETQYF
J: TRBJ1-3; size: NA; V: TRBV30; D: NA; DNA: TGTGCCTGGAGTGACAGAAACACCATATATTTT; CDR3: CAWSDRNTIYF
J: TRBJ1-2; size: NA; V: TRBV24-1; D: TRBD1; DNA: TGTGCCACCAGTGGGAGCGACAGGGTGTATGGCTACACCTTC; CDR3: CATSGSDRVYGYTF
J: TRBJ1-2; size: NA; V: TRBV15; D: NA; DNA: TGTGCCACCAGCCGTCTTGAGAATGTTATGGGTTATGGCTACACCTTC; CDR3: CATSRLENVMGYGYTF
J: TRBJ2-3; size: NA; V: TRBV27; D: NA; DNA: TGTGCCAGCAGCCCTACTAGGAGACCAGATACGCAGTATTTT; CDR3: CASSPTRRPDTQYF
J: TRBJ2-3; size: NA; V: TRBV4-3; D: NA; DNA: TGCGCCAGCAGCCACACATACAACCGGGACACAGATACGCAGTATTTT; CDR3: CASSHTYNRDTDTQYF
J: TRBJ2-3; size: NA; V: TRBV7-2; D: TRBD1; DNA: TGTGCCAGCGGAAAACAGGGGGCGCTTTTGGATACGCAGTATTTT; CDR3: CASGKQGALLDTQYF
J: TRBJ2-7; size: NA; V: TRBV15; D: TRBD2; DNA: TGTGCCACCAGCAGAGATGCCGGGACTAAATCCTACGAGCAGTACTTC; CDR3: CATSRDAGTKSYEQYF
J: TRBJ1-4; size: NA; V: TRBV25-1; D: NA; DNA: TGTGCCAGCAGTGATTCCGGACGGCCTAATGAAAAACTGTTTTTT; CDR3: CASSDSGRPNEKLFF
J: TRBJ2-1; size: once; V: TRBV29-1; D: NA; DNA: TGCAGCGTTCGTGAAGGCTCCTACAATGAGCAGTTCTTC; CDR3: CSVREGSYNEQFF
J: TRBJ1-4; size: once; V: TRBV9; D: NA; DNA: TGTGCCAGCAGCGTAAGTGGGGGATATAATGAAAAACTGTTTTTT; CDR3: CASSVSGGYNEKLFF